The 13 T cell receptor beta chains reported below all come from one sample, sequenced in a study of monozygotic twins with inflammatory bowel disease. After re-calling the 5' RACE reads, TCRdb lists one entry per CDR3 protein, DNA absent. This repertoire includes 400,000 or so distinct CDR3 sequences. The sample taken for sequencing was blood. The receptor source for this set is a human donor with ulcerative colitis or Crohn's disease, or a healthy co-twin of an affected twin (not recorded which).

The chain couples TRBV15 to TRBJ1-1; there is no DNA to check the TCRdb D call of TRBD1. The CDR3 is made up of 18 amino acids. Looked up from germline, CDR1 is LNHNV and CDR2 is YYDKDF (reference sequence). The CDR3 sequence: CATSRAHLAGSGNTEAFF.

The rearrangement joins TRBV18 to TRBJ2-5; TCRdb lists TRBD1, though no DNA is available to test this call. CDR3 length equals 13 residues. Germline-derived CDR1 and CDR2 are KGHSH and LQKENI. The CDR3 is CASSTQARAKGHF.

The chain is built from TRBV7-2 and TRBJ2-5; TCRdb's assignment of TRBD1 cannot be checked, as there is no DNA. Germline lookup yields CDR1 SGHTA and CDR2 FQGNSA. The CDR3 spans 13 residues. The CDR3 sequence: CASSLQGIETQYF. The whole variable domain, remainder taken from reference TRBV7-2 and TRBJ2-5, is GAGVSQSPSNKVTEKGKDVELRCDPISGHTALYWYRQSLGQGLEFLIYFQGNSAPDKSGLPSDRFSAERTGGSVSTLTIQRTQQEDSAVYLCASSLQGIETQYFGPGTRLLVL.

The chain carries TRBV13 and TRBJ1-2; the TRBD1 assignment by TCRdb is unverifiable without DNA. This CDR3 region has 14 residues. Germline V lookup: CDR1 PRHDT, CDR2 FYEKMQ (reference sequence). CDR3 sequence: CASSSTRTEYGYTF.

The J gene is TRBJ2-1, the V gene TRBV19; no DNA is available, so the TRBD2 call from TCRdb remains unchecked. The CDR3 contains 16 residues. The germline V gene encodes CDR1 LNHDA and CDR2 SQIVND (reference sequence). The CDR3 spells CASSIEAAGEYNEQFF.

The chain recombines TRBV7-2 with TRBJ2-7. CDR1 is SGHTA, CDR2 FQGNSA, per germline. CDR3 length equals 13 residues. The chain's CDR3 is CASSLDGMDEQYF.

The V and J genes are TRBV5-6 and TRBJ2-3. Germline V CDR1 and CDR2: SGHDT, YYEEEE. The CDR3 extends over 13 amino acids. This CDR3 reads CASSLGGPDTQYF.

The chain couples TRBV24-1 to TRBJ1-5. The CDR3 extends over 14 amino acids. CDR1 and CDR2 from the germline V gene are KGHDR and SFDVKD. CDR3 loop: CATSVGYSNQPQHF.

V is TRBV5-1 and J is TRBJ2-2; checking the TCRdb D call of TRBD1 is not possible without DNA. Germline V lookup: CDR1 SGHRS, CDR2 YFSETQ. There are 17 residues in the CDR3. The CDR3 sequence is CASSRTPDRAYTGELFF.

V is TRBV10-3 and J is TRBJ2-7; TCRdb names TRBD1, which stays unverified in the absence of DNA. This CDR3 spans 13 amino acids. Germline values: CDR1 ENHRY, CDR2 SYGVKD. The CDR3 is CAISARETYEQYF.

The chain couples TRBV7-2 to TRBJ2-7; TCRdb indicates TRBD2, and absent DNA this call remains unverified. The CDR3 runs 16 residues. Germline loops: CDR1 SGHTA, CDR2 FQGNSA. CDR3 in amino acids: CASSLNGAGASYEQYF.

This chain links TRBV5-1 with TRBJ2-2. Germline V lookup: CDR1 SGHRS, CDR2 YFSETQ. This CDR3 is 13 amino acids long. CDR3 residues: CASSLTVTGELFF.

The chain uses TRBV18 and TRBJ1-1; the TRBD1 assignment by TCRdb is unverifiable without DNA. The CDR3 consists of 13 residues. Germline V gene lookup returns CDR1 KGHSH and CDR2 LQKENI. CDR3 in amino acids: CASSPDLDSEAFF.